Each of the 27 T cell receptor beta chains below was sequenced from the same sample in a study of cytomegalovirus exposure and HLA in healthy donors. Researchers ran the PCR with 60 Vbeta and 13 Jbeta primers. Here immunoSEQ multiplex PCR was the method, and the copy in TCRdb shows in-frame clones only, minus some. The sample has approximately 200,000 clones; roughly 80% are singletons. The sequenced sample consisted of PBMCs. These TCRs come from a boy younger than 18 in good health and CMV-seronegative.

The chain uses TRBV7-6 and TRBJ1-1, with 9 bases lining up with TRBD1. Germline assignment: CDR1 SGHVS and CDR2 FNYEAQ. Trimming took 1 base from V and 1 from J; bases not matched to a gene: 7. The CDR3 has 17 residues. CDR3 protein: CASSLGTGVGSNTEAFF. For the CDR3, the DNA is TGTGCCAGCAGCTTAGGGACAGGGGTCGGTTCGAACACTGAAGCTTTCTTT.

The chain links TRBV11-2 to TRBJ2-1; 9 positions agree with TRBD1. CDR1 and CDR2 from the germline V gene are SGHAT and FQNNGV. The length of the CDR3 is 17 residues. V dropped 4 bases and J dropped 4; count of bases not matched to a gene: 11. This CDR3 is CASSSLLGQGKYNEQFF. In DNA, the CDR3 is TGTGCCAGCAGCTCTCTCCTCGGACAGGGGAAGTACAATGAGCAGTTCTTC. Drawing the rest from reference TRBV11-2 and TRBJ2-1, the complete variable domain is EAGVAQSPRYKIIEKRQSVAFWCNPISGHATLYWYQQILGQGPKLLIQFQNNGVVDDSQLPKDRFSAERLKGVDSTLKIQPAKLEDSAVYLCASSSLLGQGKYNEQFFGPGTRLTVL.

The chain joins TRBV10-3 to TRBJ2-7; D is ambiguous. Trimming shortened V by 8 bases and J by 5 bases, and 13 bases separated the two germline ends. The CDR3 runs 12 residues. Per the germline V gene, CDR1 is ENHRY and CDR2 is SYGVKD. In nucleotides, the CDR3 is TGTGCCATCCTTGGAGAGTCCAACGAGCAGTACTTC. Amino acid sequence: CAILGESNEQYF.

The rearrangement joins TRBV7-9 to TRBJ2-1; 9 bases fit TRBD2. This CDR3 has 14 amino acids. In germline, CDR1 is SEHNR, CDR2 FQNEAQ (reference sequence). The J segment lost 6 bases and the V segment lost 4 bases, leaving 4 bases of the junction unmatched. CDR3 residues: CASSWGLAGNEQFF. The CDR3 nucleotides are TGTGCCAGCAGCTGGGGACTAGCTGGCAATGAGCAGTTCTTC.

The chain joins TRBV6-5 to TRBJ1-5; 9 bases are a match to TRBD1. The germline V gene encodes CDR1 MNHEY and CDR2 SVGAGI. With V trimmed by 6 bases and J by 9 bases, 9 bases remained unmatched. This CDR3 has 14 amino acids. CDR3 bases: TGTGCCAGCAGCCCTGACAGGGGGGATGGGCCCCAGCATTTT. Protein sequence: CASSPDRGDGPQHF.

The gene calls are TRBV6-1 and TRBJ1-1; 8 nucleotides agree with TRBD1. V was clipped by 10 bases and J by 5 bases; unmatched bases: 9. This CDR3 comprises 13 residues. Germline V CDR1 and CDR2: MNHNS, SASEGT. CDR3 protein: CATTNRGWTEAFF. In DNA, the CDR3 is TGTGCCACCACAAACAGGGGGTGGACTGAAGCTTTCTTT.

The V call is TRBV28, the J call TRBJ1-2, with D uncertain. Trimming left V 2 bases short and J 4 bases short, with 20 bases between. Germline V gene sequence: CDR1 MDHEN, CDR2 SYDVKM. This CDR3 contains 17 residues. The CDR3 loop is CASSLPRGRRAGYGYTF. In nucleotides, the CDR3 is TGTGCCAGCAGTTTACCCCGAGGCAGGCGTGCGGGCTATGGCTACACCTTC.

The V gene is TRBV5-4, the J gene TRBJ2-7; TRBD2 matches 7 bases. Per germline, CDR1 SGHNT and CDR2 YYREEE (reference sequence). Germline trimming cut 2 bases from V and 6 bases from J; bases unmatched to any gene: 8. This CDR3 comprises 14 residues. The CDR3 coding sequence is TGTGCCAGCAGCTTACGCGGGAGCCAAGGCGAGCAGTACTTC. It specifies CASSLRGSQGEQYF. Drawing the rest from reference TRBV5-4 and TRBJ2-7, the complete variable domain is ETGVTQSPTHLIKTRGQQVTLRCSSQSGHNTVSWYQQALGQGPQFIFQYYREEENGRGNFPPRFSGLQFPNYSSELNVNALELDDSALYLCASSLRGSQGEQYFGPGTRLTVT.

The chain employs TRBV28 and TRBJ1-2, with 9 positions matching TRBD1. The germline V gene has CDR1 MDHEN and CDR2 SYDVKM. CDR3 size: 12 residues. The J segment lost 10 bases and the V segment lost 6 bases, leaving 6 bases of the junction unmatched. The CDR3 loop is CASRAGQGFYTF. The DNA for the CDR3 is TGTGCCAGCAGGGCCGGACAGGGGTTCTACACCTTC.

V is TRBV7-2 and J is TRBJ1-5, with 7 positions matching TRBD1. Unmatched junction bases numbered 12, after V lost 6 bases and J lost 7 bases. The CDR3 runs 15 residues. Germline V gene sequence: CDR1 SGHTA, CDR2 FQGNSA. The CDR3 loop is CASRPGQPLGQPQHF. CDR3 nucleotide sequence: TGTGCCAGCAGGCCGGGACAGCCCCTCGGGCAGCCCCAGCATTTT.

This clone turned up a few times. The rearrangement uses TRBV2 and TRBJ2-7; tentative D call: TRBD1 (5 bases). The CDR3 is 15 residues long. The V gene lost 4 bases and the J gene lost 3 bases, with 16 bases spanning the gap. Germline values: CDR1 SNHLY, CDR2 FYNNEI. The CDR3 region has the DNA TGTGCCAGCAGTGGTCGACAGAAAATAAGCTACGAGCAGTACTTC. This gives the protein CASSGRQKISYEQYF.

The chain links TRBV5-6 to TRBJ2-5; 7 bases align to TRBD2. Trimming at V came to 4 bases and at J to 4 bases, leaving 4 bases not matched to a gene. This CDR3 has 13 residues. Germline V gene data show CDR1 as SGHDT and CDR2 as YYEEEE. As DNA, the CDR3 is TGTGCCAGCAGCCCGGGAGGAGGAGAGACCCAGTACTTC. Its protein product is CASSPGGGETQYF.

On this clone: One end of the junction fails to match germline, which may point to a read error. V is TRBV27 and J is TRBJ2-3; perhaps TRBD2 as D (6 bases). Germline V lookup: CDR1 MNHEY, CDR2 SMNVEV (reference sequence). The CDR3 covers 18 residues. The CDR3 region is CASSLSRQHPTSTNTQYF. The CDR3 coding sequence is TGTGCCAGCAGTTTATCCCGACAGCACCCAACTAGCACAAATACGCAGTATTTT.

This clone was observed once. The chain links TRBV6-6 to TRBJ2-7; TRBD1 matches at 11 bases. With 10 bases clipped from V and 2 bases from J, the junction kept 7 bases outside the gene matches. CDR1 and CDR2 (germline): MNHNY, SVGAGI (reference sequence). The length of the CDR3 is 14 residues. The CDR3 nucleotides are TGTGCCACCAAAGGGACAGGGGGAACCTACGAGCAGTACTTC. Encoded protein: CATKGTGGTYEQYF.

The chain links TRBV28 to TRBJ2-3; TRBD2 matches 7 bases. Per germline, CDR1 MDHEN and CDR2 SYDVKM. This CDR3 comprises 13 residues. V lost 6 bases to trimming and J lost 4 bases; unmatched junction nucleotides: 4. The CDR3, as DNA: TGTGCCAGCAGGACTAGCTGGGCAGATACGCAGTATTTT. Protein product: CASRTSWADTQYF.

The chain carries TRBV5-1 and TRBJ2-3; 9 bases map to TRBD1. CDR1 and CDR2 (germline): SGHRS, YFSETQ. Trimming took 0 bases from V and 6 from J; bases not matched to a gene: 8. This CDR3 is 16 amino acids long. The CDR3 protein is CASSLVGTGSMDTQYF. As DNA, the CDR3 is TGCGCCAGCAGCTTGGTGGGGACAGGGTCGATGGATACGCAGTATTTT. The variable domain in full, completed from reference TRBV5-1 and TRBJ2-3, reads KAGVTQTPRYLIKTRGQQVTLSCSPISGHRSVSWYQQTPGQGLQFLFEYFSETQRNKGNFPGRFSGRQFSNSRSEMNVSTLELGDSALYLCASSLVGTGSMDTQYFGPGTRLTVL.

The gene calls are TRBV6-5 and TRBJ2-7, with 7 bases that match TRBD1. Germline assignment: CDR1 MNHEY and CDR2 SVGAGI. Trimming cost V 5 bases and J 1 base; bases outside gene matches: 2. This CDR3 region has 13 residues. The CDR3 nucleotides read TGTGCCAGCAGTAACAGGGGTTCCTACGAGCAGTACTTC. Protein: CASSNRGSYEQYF.

The chain employs TRBV28 and TRBJ2-7; TRBD2 might be the D (6 bases). Germline V gene data show CDR1 as MDHEN and CDR2 as SYDVKM. V was clipped by 8 bases and J by 4 bases, with 9 bases between them. There are 11 residues in the CDR3. CDR3 residues: CASWRDYEQYF. CDR3 in DNA: TGTGCCAGCTGGAGGGATTACGAGCAGTACTTC.

As regards this clone: Other DNA sequences within the sample encode an identical CDR3. This chain links TRBV28 with TRBJ2-1; D is possibly TRBD1 (5 bases). With 8 bases removed from V and 10 bases from J, the gap between germline ends came to 9 bases. CDR3 size: 10 residues. CDR1 MDHEN and CDR2 SYDVKM come from the germline V gene. The CDR3 nucleotides read TGTGCCAGCTCATCAGGGGAGCAGTTCTTC. Translated, it gives CASSSGEQFF.

V is TRBV9 and J is TRBJ2-2; D remains ambiguous. The CDR3 is 13 residues long. Between the trimmed V and J ends, which lost 4 bases and 6 bases, there was a span of 10 bases. Germline V gene data show CDR1 as SGDLS and CDR2 as YYNGEE. CDR3 loop: CASSPYPSGELFF. The DNA of the CDR3 is TGTGCCAGCAGCCCCTATCCTTCCGGGGAGCTGTTTTTT.

This CDR3 reads CASSWGTGGLGGGTEAFF. The CDR3 nucleotides read TGTGCCAGCAGTTGGGGGACAGGGGGCCTAGGCGGAGGTACTGAAGCTTTCTTT. This sequence joins TRBV27 and TRBJ1-1; 12 bases agree with TRBD1. The CDR3 contains 18 residues. The V gene end was trimmed by 4 bases and the J gene end by 5 bases; junction bases not matched to a gene: 14. Germline CDR1 and CDR2: MNHEY and SMNVEV (reference sequence).

In regard to this clone: The sample holds other DNA sequences that translate to the same CDR3. The V call is TRBV9, the J call TRBJ1-4; D not certain. The V and J ends lost 7 bases and 0 bases respectively, with 7 bases between them. The CDR3 spans 13 residues. CDR1 and CDR2 from the germline V gene are SGDLS and YYNGEE. CDR3 sequence reads: CASQRATNEKLFF. The CDR3 coding sequence is TGTGCCAGCCAGCGTGCAACTAATGAAAAACTGTTTTTT.

The chain couples TRBV19 to TRBJ1-3; unclear D gene. The CDR3 extends over 13 amino acids. V was trimmed by 2 bases and J by 2 bases, leaving 4 bases between them. Germline CDR1 reads LNHDA; CDR2 reads SQIVND (reference sequence). DNA of the CDR3: TGTGCCAGTAGTATATTAACTGGAAACACCATATATTTT. It codes for CASSILTGNTIYF.

The chain is built from TRBV7-2 and TRBJ1-6; D gene ambiguous. The V end was cut by 4 bases, the J end by 0 bases, with 13 bases between. Germline CDR1 is SGHTA and CDR2 is FQGNSA. The CDR3 sequence is 17 residues long. CDR3 residues: CASSSPRFSSYNSPLHF. In DNA form, the CDR3 reads TGTGCCAGCAGCTCTCCACGCTTTAGCTCCTATAATTCACCCCTCCACTTT.

This chain connects TRBV19 to TRBJ1-5; perhaps TRBD1 as D (5 bases). Trimming removed 6 bases from V and 6 bases from J, with 18 bases in between. Germline V gene lookup returns CDR1 LNHDA and CDR2 SQIVND (reference sequence). This CDR3 has 15 residues. DNA of the CDR3: TGTGCCAGTAGCCCCTCGGAGGGGCTCGGTCAGCCCCAGCATTTT. It yields the protein CASSPSEGLGQPQHF.

The V gene is TRBV5-4, the J gene TRBJ2-3, with D perhaps matching TRBD1 (6 bases). This CDR3 is built from 15 residues. Trimming took 4 bases from V and 3 from J, leaving 15 bases between them. CDR1 is SGHNT, CDR2 YYREEE, per germline (reference sequence). The CDR3 reads CASSVAGTRTDTQYF. CDR3 nucleotides: TGTGCCAGCAGCGTAGCCGGGACAAGAACAGATACGCAGTATTTT.

This clone has a handful of counts. The chain carries TRBV2 and TRBJ2-3; D may be TRBD2 (5 bases). The germline V gene has CDR1 SNHLY and CDR2 FYNNEI. V lost 6 bases, J lost 5 bases, and 9 bases lay in between. This CDR3 comprises 12 residues. The CDR3 DNA follows: TGTGCCAGCAGCAACGGAGGAGATACGCAGTATTTT. Its translation is CASSNGGDTQYF. Full variable domain (remainder filled in from reference TRBV2 and TRBJ2-3): EPEVTQTPSHQVTQMGQEVILRCVPISNHLYFYWYRQILGQKVEFLVSFYNNEISEKSEIFDDQFSVERPDGSNFTLKIRSTKLEDSAMYFCASSNGGDTQYFGPGTRLTVL.